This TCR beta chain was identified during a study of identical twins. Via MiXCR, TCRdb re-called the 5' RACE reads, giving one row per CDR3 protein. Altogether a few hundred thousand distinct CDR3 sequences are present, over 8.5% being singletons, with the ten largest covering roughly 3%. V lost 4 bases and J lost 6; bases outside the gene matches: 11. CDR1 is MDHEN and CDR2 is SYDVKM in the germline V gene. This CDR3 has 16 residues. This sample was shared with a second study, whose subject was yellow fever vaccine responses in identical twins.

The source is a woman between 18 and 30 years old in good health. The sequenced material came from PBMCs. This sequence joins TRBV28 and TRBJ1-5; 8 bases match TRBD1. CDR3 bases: TGTGCCAGCAGTTCTCCCGAGGACAGGGAGAGTCAGCCCCAGCATTTT. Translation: CASSSPEDRESQPQHF.